This T cell receptor beta chain was sequenced during a study of OX40 agonist ivuxolimab in advanced cancers. Study context: Ivuxolimab is a fully human IgG2 antibody that activates OX40 (CD134).

The CDR3 is 15 amino acids. CDR1 is SGHNT and CDR2 is YYREEE in the germline V gene (reference sequence). V dropped 4 bases and J dropped 5; count of bases not matched to a gene: 11. General study points: More expanded clones were found, on average, in CD8+ than in CD4+ T cells.

A word on this clone: The antigen remains unidentified.

The protocol was immunoSEQ multiplex PCR, while the TCRdb copy is restricted to in-frame clones and leaves out a portion. Found here are roughly 17,000 clones, around 78% of them singletons; the top ten hold 14% to 15%. The rearrangement joins TRBV5-4 to TRBJ1-2, with 7 bases lining up with TRBD1. Sequenced here: CD4+ or CD8+ T cells sorted from blood, sampled in a trial of the OX40 agonist ivuxolimab. The sequence came from an adult with an advanced solid tumor such as melanoma, head and neck, liver or kidney cancer. This CDR3 is CASSLGPGQLYGYTF. Here the CDR3 DNA reads TGTGCCAGCAGCCTGGGCCCGGGACAGTTATATGGCTACACCTTC.